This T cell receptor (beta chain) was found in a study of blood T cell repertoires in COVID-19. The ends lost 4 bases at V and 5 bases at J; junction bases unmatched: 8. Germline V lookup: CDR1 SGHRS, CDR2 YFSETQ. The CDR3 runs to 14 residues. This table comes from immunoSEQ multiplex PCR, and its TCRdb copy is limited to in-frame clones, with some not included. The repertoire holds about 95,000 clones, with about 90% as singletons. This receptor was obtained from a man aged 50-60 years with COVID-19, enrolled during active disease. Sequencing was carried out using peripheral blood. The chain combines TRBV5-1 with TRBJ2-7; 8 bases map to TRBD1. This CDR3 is CASSLSGTGDEQYF. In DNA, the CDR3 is TGCGCCAGCAGCCTCTCCGGGACAGGTGACGAGCAGTACTTC.